These 13 T cell receptor beta chains originate from one sample sequenced in a study of blood T cell repertoires in COVID-19. Sequencing used immunoSEQ multiplex PCR; TCRdb keeps in-frame clones, though not all of them. The table includes more than 95,000 clones, approximately 83% detected once. The specimen sequenced was peripheral blood. Receptor source: a woman of 80 years or more with acute or convalescent COVID-19.

V is TRBV7-2 and J is TRBJ1-2; TRBD1 agrees at 8 bases. V lost 5 bases to trimming and J lost 4 bases; unmatched junction nucleotides: 9. From germline, CDR1 is SGHTA and CDR2 FQGNSA. This CDR3 is 15 amino acids long. The CDR3 sequence: CASSNGRDRSYGYTF. Written as DNA, the CDR3 is TGTGCCAGCAGCAACGGCCGGGACAGGAGCTATGGCTACACCTTC.

This clone was seen more than once but under ten times. The CDR3 nucleotides read TGTGCCAGCAGCAACCAGGGTGCCCTTAATTCACCCCTCCACTTT. It is translated as CASSNQGALNSPLHF. The chain uses TRBV7-2 and TRBJ1-6; TRBD1 might be the D (5 bases). CDR1 and CDR2 from the germline V gene are SGHTA and FQGNSA. Trimming pared 5 bases from V and 6 bases from J, leaving 14 bases between. This CDR3 is 15 amino acids long.

The rearrangement joins TRBV9 to TRBJ1-1; 7 nucleotides line up with TRBD1. The ends lost 5 bases at V and 4 bases at J; junction bases unmatched: 5. Germline lookup yields CDR1 SGDLS and CDR2 YYNGEE. The CDR3 runs to 13 residues. As DNA, the CDR3 is TGTGCCAGCAGTACAGGGGTTGGCACTGAAGCTTTCTTT. Translating it yields CASSTGVGTEAFF.

The chain couples TRBV7-9 to TRBJ1-1, with TRBD1 matching over 9 bases. The germline CDR1 and CDR2 sequences are SEHNR and FQNEAQ (reference sequence). The J segment lost 8 bases and the V segment lost 4 bases, leaving 5 bases of the junction unmatched. The CDR3 runs to 13 residues. The CDR3 loop reads CASSSGTGLEAFF. The CDR3 DNA reads TGTGCCAGCAGCTCCGGGACAGGGCTCGAAGCTTTCTTT.

The chain joins TRBV19 to TRBJ1-2; 9 bases are a match to TRBD1. Germline V CDR1 and CDR2: LNHDA, SQIVND (reference sequence). CDR3 length: 16 amino acids. V shed 3 bases, J shed 2 bases, and the junction held 7 bases outside the gene matches. The CDR3 DNA follows: TGTGCCAGTAGTATTTTACAGGGGGCCTCCAACTATGGCTACACCTTC. Protein: CASSILQGASNYGYTF.

The chain recombines TRBV19 with TRBJ2-2; D is uncertain. The CDR3 covers 15 residues. Germline-derived CDR1 and CDR2 are LNHDA and SQIVND (reference sequence). V lost 1 base to trimming and J lost 0 bases, with 6 bases between them. The DNA for the CDR3 is TGTGCCAGTAGTATAGCATCCCCGAACACCGGGGAGCTGTTTTTT. Translating it yields CASSIASPNTGELFF.

This chain joins TRBV27 and TRBJ1-1; D ambiguous. V was pared by 6 bases and J by 6 bases, with 8 bases between. The CDR3 consists of 11 residues. Germline lookup yields CDR1 MNHEY and CDR2 SMNVEV (reference sequence). DNA of the CDR3: TGTGCCAGCAGATCGGACTCTGAAGCTTTCTTT. Translation: CASRSDSEAFF.

This chain links TRBV9 with TRBJ1-1; tentative D call: TRBD1 (5 bases). Germline lookup yields CDR1 SGDLS and CDR2 YYNGEE. Trimming removed 1 base from V and 2 bases from J, with 15 bases in between. There are 16 residues in the CDR3. CDR3 protein: CASSVWEGTGNTEAFF. CDR3 DNA: TGTGCCAGCAGCGTATGGGAGGGGACGGGTAACACTGAAGCTTTCTTT.

J is TRBJ2-3 and V is TRBV5-5; D is unclear. Germline V gives CDR1 SGHKS, CDR2 YYEKEE (reference sequence). The V gene lost 0 bases and the J gene lost 0 bases, with 11 bases spanning the gap. The CDR3 extends over 16 amino acids. CDR3 protein: CASSLDGWSSTDTQYF. The CDR3 bases are TGTGCCAGCAGCTTGGATGGCTGGTCTAGCACAGATACGCAGTATTTT. Filled out from reference TRBV5-5 and TRBJ2-3, the complete variable domain reads DAGVTQSPTHLIKTRGQQVTLRCSPISGHKSVSWYQQVLGQGPQFIFQYYEKEERGRGNFPDRFSARQFPNYSSELNVNALLLGDSALYLCASSLDGWSSTDTQYFGPGTRLTVL.

The gene calls are TRBV20-1 and TRBJ1-2; D unclear. There are 16 residues in the CDR3. Between the trimmed V and J ends, which lost 3 bases and 0 bases, there was a span of 17 bases. The germline gives CDR1 DFQATT, CDR2 SNEGSKA (reference sequence). The CDR3 reads CSASPRSQFPNYGYTF. The CDR3 DNA reads as TGCAGTGCTAGTCCTAGGTCCCAGTTTCCTAACTATGGCTACACCTTC.

The chain couples TRBV7-9 to TRBJ2-1; 10 bases are shared with TRBD1. V shed 1 base, J shed 6 bases, and the junction held 3 bases outside the gene matches. The germline CDR1 and CDR2 sequences are SEHNR and FQNEAQ (reference sequence). The CDR3 spans 15 residues. CDR3 sequence reads: CASSLGTGGLNEQFF. As DNA, the CDR3 is TGTGCCAGCAGCTTAGGGACAGGGGGTCTCAATGAGCAGTTCTTC. Together with reference TRBV7-9 and TRBJ2-1, the CDR3 gives the full variable domain: DTGVSQNPRHKITKRGQNVTFRCDPISEHNRLYWYRQTLGQGPEFLTYFQNEAQLEKSRLLSDRFSAERPKGSFSTLEIQRTEQGDSAMYLCASSLGTGGLNEQFFGPGTRLTVL.

This clone appeared once. This rearrangement joins TRBV6-5 to TRBJ1-1; perhaps TRBD1 as D (5 bases). Trimming removed 0 bases from V and 4 bases from J, with 9 bases in between. CDR1 is MNHEY and CDR2 is SVGAGI in the germline V gene. This CDR3 has 14 amino acids. Written as DNA, the CDR3 is TGTGCCAGCAGTTACTCGGGGCCGGGCACTGAAGCTTTCTTT. Encoded protein: CASSYSGPGTEAFF.

The chain couples TRBV19 to TRBJ1-6, with 7 nucleotides matching TRBD1. The ends lost 10 bases at V and 3 bases at J; junction bases unmatched: 9. Looked up from germline, CDR1 is LNHDA and CDR2 is SQIVND (reference sequence). This CDR3 contains 15 residues. The CDR3: CATQGQADYNSPLHF. DNA of the CDR3: TGTGCCACCCAAGGACAGGCCGACTATAATTCACCCCTCCACTTT.